One and the same sample provided the 32 T cell receptor beta chains below, sequenced in a study of vaccination and CD4 T cells after COVID-19. Treatment of the sample: roughly nine-day PBMC culture with coronavirus spike peptide pools or control peptides (ViraFEST assay). The collection of CD4+ T cells from the unexposed donor took place before the COVID-19 pandemic (2011-2018). No antigen is known for these receptors. An Oncomine TCR Beta short-read assay was used to sequence the DNA from cultured CD4+ T cells. TCRdb fed the PCR reads into MiXCR, producing one record per CDR3 protein. The table lists 9,000 to 10,000 distinct CDR3 sequences, less than 50% of them singletons. The sample taken for sequencing was CD4+ T cells from blood, cultured in vitro. These receptors were collected from a human donor in good health.

This clonotype appeared once. The V gene is TRBV21-1, the J gene TRBJ2-1; whether TRBD1, the table's D call, matches the DNA was not checked. TRBV21-1 is an annotated pseudogene. CDR3 length equals 14 residues. CDR3 protein: CASSITPRANEQFF. For the CDR3, the DNA is TGTGCCAGCAGCATAACCCCCCGGGCCAATGAGCAGTTCTTC.

V and J are TRBV19 and TRBJ2-2, with TRBD1 matching over 7 bases. This CDR3 is 16 amino acids long. Per the germline V gene, CDR1 is LNHDA and CDR2 is SQIVND (reference sequence). V shed 10 bases, J shed 4 bases, and the junction held 15 bases outside the gene matches. The CDR3 spells CATSRPGTVRTGELFF. The CDR3 DNA reads TGTGCCACATCCCGACCAGGGACAGTTCGCACCGGGGAGCTGTTTTTT. The entire variable domain, with the rest obtained from reference TRBV19 and TRBJ2-2, is as follows: DGGITQSPKYLFRKEGQNVTLSCEQNLNHDAMYWYRQDPGQGLRLIYYSQIVNDFQKGDIAEGYSVSREKKESFPLTVTSAQKNPTAFYLCATSRPGTVRTGELFFGEGSRLTVL.

The rearrangement joins TRBV4-3 to TRBJ2-1; 14 nucleotides match TRBD2. Germline CDR1 is LGHNA and CDR2 is YSLEER. The length of the CDR3 is 20 residues. With V trimmed by 1 base and J by 0 bases, 8 bases remained unmatched. CDR3 DNA: TGCGCCAGCAGCCAAGCCCCAGGACTAGCGGGGGGTAGCTCCTACAATGAGCAGTTCTTC. Protein sequence: CASSQAPGLAGGSSYNEQFF.

This clonotype was counted a few times. The V gene is TRBV7-2, the J gene TRBJ1-2; no clear D gene. Trimming cost V 0 bases and J 0 bases, with 5 bases left between them. CDR3 length equals 14 residues. From germline, CDR1 is SGHTA and CDR2 FQGNSA. The CDR3 sequence: CASSLARTNYGYTF. The CDR3, as DNA: TGTGCCAGCAGCTTAGCGAGGACTAACTATGGCTACACCTTC.

J is TRBJ2-5 and V is TRBV7-2; D remains ambiguous. Trimming took 1 base from V and 5 from J, leaving 17 bases between them. This CDR3 has 16 residues. Germline V gives CDR1 SGHTA, CDR2 FQGNSA. CDR3 nucleotides: TGTGCCAGCAGCTTAGGCCCCCCTAACCTAGGCGAGACCCAGTACTTC. The encoded protein is CASSLGPPNLGETQYF.

This chain links TRBV19 with TRBJ1-2, with 7 nucleotides matching TRBD1. CDR1 is LNHDA, CDR2 SQIVND, per germline (reference sequence). The length of the CDR3 is 15 residues. V was clipped by 5 bases and J by 5 bases; unmatched bases: 11. The CDR3 region is CASSALQGFLYGYTF. Written as DNA, the CDR3 is TGTGCCAGTAGTGCGTTACAGGGGTTCTTGTATGGCTACACCTTC.

V usage is TRBV28 and J usage is TRBJ1-2; 10 nucleotides line up with TRBD1. From germline, CDR1 is MDHEN and CDR2 SYDVKM. This CDR3 is built from 14 residues. The ends lost 11 bases at V and 6 bases at J; junction bases unmatched: 12. CDR3 region: CAGSGTGALDGYTF. CDR3 nucleotides: TGTGCCGGTTCCGGGACAGGGGCTTTAGATGGCTACACCTTC.

The gene calls are TRBV9 and TRBJ1-1; D possibly corresponds to TRBD1 (6 bases). Germline V gene lookup returns CDR1 SGDLS and CDR2 YYNGEE. V was pared by 0 bases and J by 5 bases, with 14 bases between. The CDR3 extends over 15 amino acids. The CDR3 region has the DNA TGTGCCAGCAGCGTAGGAGGGGGGATGGGGACTGAAGCTTTCTTT. It translates to CASSVGGGMGTEAFF.

This clonotype turned up a few times. This sequence joins TRBV6-5 and TRBJ2-3, with 8 bases aligning to TRBD2. In germline, CDR1 is MNHEY, CDR2 SVGAGI. The CDR3 is 17 residues long. J gave up 1 base and V 0 bases, and 6 bases lay outside the gene matches. The CDR3 region is CASSYSTGGLGTDTQYF. The CDR3 region has the DNA TGTGCCAGCAGTTACTCGACGGGGGGGCTAGGCACAGATACGCAGTATTTT.

This clonotype has just a few counts. The V gene is TRBV27, the J gene TRBJ2-3; the match to TRBD2 covers 12 bases. The V gene's germline CDR1 is MNHEY and CDR2 SMNVEV (reference sequence). The CDR3 loop spans 16 amino acids. The ends lost 2 bases at V and 5 bases at J; junction bases unmatched: 5. CDR3 amino acids: CASSLALAGGLDTQYF. CDR3 nucleotide sequence: TGTGCCAGCAGTTTAGCCCTAGCGGGAGGGCTAGATACGCAGTATTTT.

J is TRBJ2-2 and V is TRBV10-3, with 8 bases fitting TRBD1. J was trimmed by 0 bases and V by 10 bases; bases with no gene match: 13. The germline V gene encodes CDR1 ENHRY and CDR2 SYGVKD. The CDR3 runs to 17 residues. The CDR3 reads CATSWPDRGSNTGELFF. In DNA, the CDR3 is TGTGCCACAAGCTGGCCCGACAGGGGATCGAACACCGGGGAGCTGTTTTTT.

V is TRBV5-4 and J is TRBJ1-1; no clear D. The germline CDR1 and CDR2 sequences are SGHNT and YYREEE (reference sequence). The CDR3 loop spans 13 amino acids. The V gene lost 1 base and the J gene lost 4 bases, with 8 bases spanning the gap. CDR3 loop: CASSLTVTTEAFF. The CDR3 DNA sequence: TGTGCCAGCAGCTTGACGGTGACCACTGAAGCTTTCTTT.

This chain joins TRBV5-1 and TRBJ1-2; D is undetermined. Trimming pared 0 bases from V and 7 bases from J, leaving 10 bases between. The CDR3 is 13 residues long. CDR1 is SGHRS, CDR2 YFSETQ, per germline. CDR3 coding DNA: TGCGCCAGCAGCTTGGAGGGAAGTCCTGGCTACACCTTC. Protein product: CASSLEGSPGYTF. Full variable domain (remainder filled in from reference TRBV5-1 and TRBJ1-2): KAGVTQTPRYLIKTRGQQVTLSCSPISGHRSVSWYQQTPGQGLQFLFEYFSETQRNKGNFPGRFSGRQFSNSRSEMNVSTLELGDSALYLCASSLEGSPGYTFGSGTRLTVV.

V and J are TRBV19 and TRBJ2-2, with D possibly matching TRBD2 (6 bases). The V end was cut by 8 bases, the J end by 4 bases, with 14 bases between. The CDR3 extends over 14 amino acids. Germline V gene sequence: CDR1 LNHDA, CDR2 SQIVND (reference sequence). The DNA for the CDR3 is TGTGCCAGTGGCAGCGGGCTCTTCACCGGGGAGCTGTTTTTT. It codes for CASGSGLFTGELFF.

The genes are TRBV11-2 and TRBJ2-7; 11 bases match TRBD2. The V gene end was trimmed by 5 bases and the J gene end by 9 bases; junction bases not matched to a gene: 6. Looked up from germline, CDR1 is SGHAT and CDR2 is FQNNGV. This CDR3 spans 13 amino acids. DNA of the CDR3: TGTGCCAGCAGCCAGACTAGCGGGGCAGGGCAGTACTTC. This translates into CASSQTSGAGQYF.

The CDR3 reads CASSTHQGLTDTQYF. The CDR3 DNA reads TGTGCCAGTAGTACCCACCAGGGGCTCACAGATACGCAGTATTTT. The chain employs TRBV19 and TRBJ2-3, with D perhaps TRBD1 (6 bases). This CDR3 contains 15 residues. The V and J ends lost 4 bases and 2 bases respectively, with 13 bases between them. Germline CDR1 and CDR2: LNHDA and SQIVND (reference sequence). Looking up the rest from reference TRBV19 and TRBJ2-3 gives the full variable domain: DGGITQSPKYLFRKEGQNVTLSCEQNLNHDAMYWYRQDPGQGLRLIYYSQIVNDFQKGDIAEGYSVSREKKESFPLTVTSAQKNPTAFYLCASSTHQGLTDTQYFGPGTRLTVL.

Worth noting for this clonotype: A read error may account for a junction end that differs from germline. The rearrangement links TRBV19 to TRBJ1-2; TRBD1 might be the D (6 bases). The V gene's germline CDR1 is LNHDA and CDR2 SQIVND (reference sequence). CDR3 size: 12 residues. CDR3 sequence (DNA): TGTGCCAGTTGGGACACTTACTATGGCTGCACCTTC. Its protein product is CASWDTYYGCTF.

As concerns this clonotype: One end of the junction does not line up with germline, which may come from a read error. J is TRBJ1-1 and V is TRBV12-3 or TRBV12-4, with D perhaps TRBD1 (6 bases). This CDR3 has 13 amino acids. CDR3 in amino acids: CAGSLQGDTEAFF. CDR3 in DNA: TGTGCCGGCAGTTTACAGGGTGACACTGAAGCTTTCTTT.

This clonotype occurred a few times. The chain is built from TRBV7-2 and TRBJ2-3, with 14 bases lining up with TRBD2. This CDR3 is built from 17 residues. V lost 5 bases to trimming and J lost 2 bases; unmatched junction nucleotides: 6. The germline V gene has CDR1 SGHTA and CDR2 FQGNSA. Here the CDR3 DNA reads TGTGCCAGCAGCCATAGACTAGCGGGGGGGCTCACAGATACGCAGTATTTT. Protein sequence: CASSHRLAGGLTDTQYF. The whole variable domain, remainder taken from reference TRBV7-2 and TRBJ2-3, is GAGVSQSPSNKVTEKGKDVELRCDPISGHTALYWYRQSLGQGLEFLIYFQGNSAPDKSGLPSDRFSAERTGGSVSTLTIQRTQQEDSAVYLCASSHRLAGGLTDTQYFGPGTRLTVL.

The chain links TRBV12-3 or TRBV12-4 to TRBJ1-6; possible D gene TRBD1, 5 bases. The CDR3 runs to 15 residues. The V gene lost 6 bases and the J gene lost 7 bases, with 16 bases spanning the gap. This chain's CDR3 is CASRGSGRINSPLHF. CDR3 in DNA: TGTGCCAGCAGGGGATCGGGACGGATAAATTCACCCCTCCACTTT.

CDR3 nucleotides: TGTGCCAGCAGCGCTAAGGGCGGGCAGCCCCAGCATTTT. It translates to CASSAKGGQPQHF. This chain connects TRBV7-6 to TRBJ1-5; D gene ambiguous. This CDR3 comprises 13 residues. The V gene lost 5 bases and the J gene lost 7 bases, with 12 bases spanning the gap. The germline V gene has CDR1 SGHVS and CDR2 FNYEAQ.

The chain recombines TRBV2 with TRBJ1-1, with 7 bases lining up with TRBD1. This CDR3 is 14 amino acids long. The germline V gene encodes CDR1 SNHLY and CDR2 FYNNEI. The junction had 5 bases not matched to a gene; V was cut back by 6 bases and J by 1 base. The CDR3: CASRSGTANTEAFF. In DNA, the CDR3 is TGTGCCAGCAGGTCGGGGACAGCGAACACTGAAGCTTTCTTT. The variable domain in full, completed from reference TRBV2 and TRBJ1-1, reads EPEVTQTPSHQVTQMGQEVILRCVPISNHLYFYWYRQILGQKVEFLVSFYNNEISEKSEIFDDQFSVERPDGSNFTLKIRSTKLEDSAMYFCASRSGTANTEAFFGQGTRLTVV.

The chain is built from TRBV30 and TRBJ2-3, with TRBD2 matching over 9 bases. The trim removed 4 bases at V and 4 bases at J, leaving 9 bases unmatched. Germline CDR1 and CDR2: GTSNPN and SVGIG (reference sequence). The CDR3 loop spans 15 amino acids. The DNA of the CDR3 is TGTGCCTGGAAGGGGGCGGGGGGGCTTCCAGATACGCAGTATTTT. Translating it yields CAWKGAGGLPDTQYF.

This clonotype was counted between two and nine times. The V call is TRBV7-8, the J call TRBJ1-6, with TRBD1 identical over 8 bases. This CDR3 is built from 16 residues. V lost 1 base and J lost 9; bases outside the gene matches: 8. The V gene's germline CDR1 is SGHVS and CDR2 FQNEAQ. The CDR3 DNA follows: TGTGCCAGCAGCTTAGGCGACAGGGGACGAAGTTCACCCCTCCACTTT. It is translated as CASSLGDRGRSSPLHF. Supplemented by reference TRBV7-8 and TRBJ1-6, the full variable domain reads GAGVSQSPRYKVAKRGQDVALRCDPISGHVSLFWYQQALGQGPEFLTYFQNEAQLDKSGLPSDRFFAERPEGSVSTLKIQRTQQEDSAVYLCASSLGDRGRSSPLHFGNGTRLTVT.

The rearrangement uses TRBV4-1 and TRBJ1-1, with D tentatively TRBD1 (6 bases). Germline lookup yields CDR1 MGHRA and CDR2 YSYEKL. The CDR3 runs 18 residues. The V end was cut by 4 bases, the J end by 1 base, with 22 bases between. For the CDR3, the DNA is TGCGCCAGCAGCCGTTCCAGCCTTACACAGGGAGGGAACACTGAAGCTTTCTTT. Translated: CASSRSSLTQGGNTEAFF.

This clonotype turned up a few times. The rearrangement links TRBV6-2 or TRBV6-3 to TRBJ2-1; 7 positions agree with TRBD2. This CDR3 spans 13 amino acids. CDR1 is MNHEY, CDR2 SVGEGT, per germline. Unmatched junction bases numbered 3, after V lost 10 bases and J lost 0 bases. The CDR3 protein is CATRTSSYNEQFF. The CDR3 DNA sequence: TGTGCCACCAGGACTAGCTCCTACAATGAGCAGTTCTTC.

There are a few counts of this clonotype. The V gene is TRBV20-1, the J gene TRBJ2-3; tentatively, D is TRBD2 (5 bases). Germline V gene lookup returns CDR1 DFQATT and CDR2 SNEGSKA (reference sequence). The V end was cut by 4 bases, the J end by 3 bases, with 11 bases between. The CDR3 totals 13 residues. The CDR3 DNA is TGCAGTGCTAAACTAGATAGTACAGATACGCAGTATTTT. It translates to CSAKLDSTDTQYF.

This clonotype was counted once. This chain uses TRBV29-1 with TRBJ2-5; the D gene is possibly TRBD2 (5 bases). The CDR3 contains 10 residues. Germline CDR1 is SQVTM and CDR2 is ANQGSEA. V was pared by 7 bases and J by 2 bases, with 5 bases between. The CDR3 nucleotides are TGCAGCGGGACTCAAGAGACCCAGTACTTC. Translated, it gives CSGTQETQYF.

The chain links TRBV20-1 to TRBJ2-5; maybe TRBD2 (6 bases). Germline V gene lookup returns CDR1 DFQATT and CDR2 SNEGSKA (reference sequence). This CDR3 has 14 amino acids. V shed 3 bases and J shed 0 bases, with 11 bases lying between them. The CDR3 is CSARVGTHQETQYF. The CDR3 DNA reads as TGCAGTGCTAGGGTCGGGACTCACCAAGAGACCCAGTACTTC.

This clonotype appeared a few times. The chain recombines TRBV28 with TRBJ2-3; the match to TRBD2 covers 11 bases. V dropped 6 bases and J dropped 0; count of bases not matched to a gene: 5. The CDR3 is 16 amino acids. Per germline, CDR1 MDHEN and CDR2 SYDVKM. The CDR3 loop reads CASSLTSGGSTDTQYF. The CDR3 region has the DNA TGTGCCAGCAGCCTCACTAGCGGGGGAAGCACAGATACGCAGTATTTT.

The chain links TRBV9 to TRBJ2-2, with D possibly matching TRBD2 (6 bases). V lost 4 bases and J 4 bases, leaving 17 bases between the germline ends. Germline CDR1 SGDLS, CDR2 YYNGEE. CDR3 length equals 16 residues. CDR3 nucleotide sequence: TGTGCCAGCAGCTTTAGTCCGGGGGTGGGCACCGGGGAGCTGTTTTTT. Protein product: CASSFSPGVGTGELFF.

There are a few counts of this clonotype. The chain combines TRBV7-8 with TRBJ1-2; a possible D gene is TRBD1 (5 bases). V was cut by 4 bases and J by 0 bases, with 12 bases left in between. CDR1 and CDR2 (germline): SGHVS, FQNEAQ. CDR3 length: 15 residues. CDR3 in DNA: TGTGCCAGCAGCTCGAACCCGACAGCTAACTATGGCTACACCTTC. Translating it yields CASSSNPTANYGYTF.